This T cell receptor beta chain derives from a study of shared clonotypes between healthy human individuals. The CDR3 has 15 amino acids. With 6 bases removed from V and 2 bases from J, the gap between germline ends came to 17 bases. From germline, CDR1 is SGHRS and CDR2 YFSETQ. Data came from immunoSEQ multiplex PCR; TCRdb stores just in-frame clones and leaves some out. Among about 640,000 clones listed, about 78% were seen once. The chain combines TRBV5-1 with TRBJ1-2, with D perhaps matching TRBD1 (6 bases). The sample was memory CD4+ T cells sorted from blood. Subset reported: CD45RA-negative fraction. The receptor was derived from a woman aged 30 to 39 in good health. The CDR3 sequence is CASKITTGLNYGYTF. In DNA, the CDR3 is TGCGCCAGCAAGATTACGACAGGTTTGAACTATGGCTACACCTTC.